This TCR beta chain was captured by sequencing in a study of Ad26.COV2.S vaccination and SARS-CoV-2 variants. Study observations and caveats: TCR breadth and depth analyses may have underestimated total T cell responses. It was reported that spike-specific CD8+ and CD4+ T cell responses were substantially broad after vaccination.

Treatment defined: roughly 19 received Ad26.COV2.S at low or high dose, single or two shots; several received placebo; per-sample allocation not given. The study sampled participants on day 63 after the first vaccine or placebo injection. An Ad26 vector that expressed Wuhan-strain SARS-CoV-2 spike constituted the vaccine. Points on this clone: Its cognate antigen is unknown.

Repertoires were generated with immunoSEQ multiplex PCR, while TCRdb's copy carries only in-frame clones and drops some. The sample yields some 320,000 clones, about 85% seen once. With 7 bases removed from V and 0 bases from J, the gap between germline ends came to 9 bases. CDR1 is PRHDT, CDR2 FYEKMQ, per germline (reference sequence). This CDR3 contains 14 residues. Source: peripheral blood, taken in a trial of Ad26.COV2.S vaccine versus placebo. V gene TRBV13 combines with J gene TRBJ2-2; D may be TRBD1 (6 bases). The TCR comes from a person between 18 and 65 years old who received the Ad26.COV2.S COVID-19 vaccine or a placebo. The CDR3 bases are TGTGCCAGCAAGACAGGACCGAACACCGGGGAGCTGTTTTTT. Amino acids: CASKTGPNTGELFF.